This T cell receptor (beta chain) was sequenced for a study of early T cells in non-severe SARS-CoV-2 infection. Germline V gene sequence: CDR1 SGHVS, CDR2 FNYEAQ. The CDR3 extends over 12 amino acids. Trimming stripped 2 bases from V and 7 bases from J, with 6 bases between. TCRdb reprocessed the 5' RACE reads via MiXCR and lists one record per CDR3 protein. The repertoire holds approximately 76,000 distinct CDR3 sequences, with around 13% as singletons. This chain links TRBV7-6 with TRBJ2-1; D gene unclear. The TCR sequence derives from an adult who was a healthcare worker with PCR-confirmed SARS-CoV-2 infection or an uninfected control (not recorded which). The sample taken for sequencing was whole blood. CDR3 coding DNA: TGTGCCAGCAGCTTAAAGGAAAATGAGCAGTTCTTC. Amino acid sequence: CASSLKENEQFF.